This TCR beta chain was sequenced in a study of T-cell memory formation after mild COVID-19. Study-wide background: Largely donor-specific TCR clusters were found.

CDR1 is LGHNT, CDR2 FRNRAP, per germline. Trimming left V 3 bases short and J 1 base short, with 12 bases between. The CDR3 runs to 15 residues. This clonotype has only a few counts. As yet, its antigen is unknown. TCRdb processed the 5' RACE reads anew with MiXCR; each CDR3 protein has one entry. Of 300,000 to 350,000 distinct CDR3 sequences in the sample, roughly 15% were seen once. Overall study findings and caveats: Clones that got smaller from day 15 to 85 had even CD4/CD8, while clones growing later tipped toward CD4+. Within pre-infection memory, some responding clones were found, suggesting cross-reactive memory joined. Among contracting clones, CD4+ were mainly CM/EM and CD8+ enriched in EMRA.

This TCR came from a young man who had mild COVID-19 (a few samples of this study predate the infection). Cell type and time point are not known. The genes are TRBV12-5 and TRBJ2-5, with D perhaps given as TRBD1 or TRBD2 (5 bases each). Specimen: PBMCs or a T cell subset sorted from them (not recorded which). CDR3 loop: CASGFSPGTQETQYF. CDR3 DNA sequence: TGTGCTAGTGGTTTCTCGCCGGGGACCCAAGAGACCCAGTACTTC.